Listed below are T cell receptor beta chains from one sample, sequenced in a study of beta chain features in type 1 diabetes. Here immunoSEQ multiplex PCR was the method, and the copy in TCRdb shows in-frame clones only, minus some. The table shows about 250,000 clones, with roughly 13% occurring only once. Sequenced input: naive CD4+ T cells from blood. The receptors were sampled from a woman between 40 and 50 years old in good health. Each CDR3 is given with its conserved first and last residue. A D gene is named only where the DNA matches it firmly. Not all rows give a size; the values are once, few, many and, for expanded clones, a class.

TRBV4-1	TRBJ2-3	.	.	CASSQAPWGVRQDTQYF	TGCGCCAGCAGCCAAGCCCCGTGGGGGGTCCGGCAGGATACGCAGTATTTT
TRBV18	TRBJ2-7	.	.	CASSPLGREDEQYF	TGTGCCAGCTCACCACTGGGCAGGGAGGACGAGCAGTACTTC
TRBV18	TRBJ2-5	few	TRBD1	CASSRIGTVGQETQYF	TGTGCCAGCTCACGAATCGGGACAGTGGGCCAAGAGACCCAGTACTTC
TRBV10-3	TRBJ2-5	few	TRBD2	CAISESAGGQETQYF	TGTGCCATCAGTGAGTCGGCGGGGGGGCAAGAGACCCAGTACTTC
TRBV2	TRBJ2-5	.	TRBD2	CASSDGLAGETQYF	TGTGCCAGCAGTGACGGACTAGCGGGGGAGACCCAGTACTTC
TRBV23-1	TRBJ2-5	many	.	CASSSRLTSQETQYF	TGCGCCAGCAGTTCCCGACTGACGAGCCAAGAGACCCAGTACTTC
TRBV4-2	TRBJ2-3	.	.	CASSQVEDTQYF	TGTGCCAGCAGCCAAGTTGAGGATACGCAGTATTTT
TRBV5-1	TRBJ1-2	few	TRBD1	CASSFRQGIYGYTF	TGCGCCAGCAGCTTCCGACAGGGGATTTATGGCTACACCTTC
TRBV7-6	TRBJ2-5	.	.	CASSLGPGLETQYF	TGTGCCAGCAGCTTAGGTCCAGGGTTGGAGACCCAGTACTTC
TRBV7-2	TRBJ2-2	few	.	CASSPTATGELFF	TGTGCCAGCAGCCCCACAGCCACCGGGGAGCTGTTTTTT
TRBV19	TRBJ2-3	.	.	CASSRLGVTDTQYF	TGTGCCAGTAGTAGGCTAGGGGTCACAGATACGCAGTATTTT
TRBV5-1	TRBJ2-5	few	.	CASSLAQSQETQYF	TGCGCCAGCAGCTTGGCGCAGTCCCAAGAGACCCAGTACTTC
TRBV6-6	TRBJ2-5	few	TRBD1	CASSAPGGETQYF	TGTGCCAGCAGTGCCCCAGGGGGAGAGACCCAGTACTTC
TRBV7-8	TRBJ1-1	.	.	CASSTRELSEAFF	TGTGCCAGCAGCACGAGGGAGCTTAGTGAAGCTTTCTTT
TRBV12-5	TRBJ2-5	few	.	CASGLTGSGWETQYF	TGTGCTAGTGGCCTTACAGGGAGTGGATGGGAGACCCAGTACTTC
TRBV6-6	TRBJ1-2	few	.	CASSGQGQGYTF	TGTGCCAGCAGTGGGCAGGGGCAGGGCTACACCTTC
TRBV12-5	TRBJ1-2	.	TRBD1	CASGLGRTGMVNGYTF	TGTGCTAGTGGTTTGGGAAGGACAGGGATGGTAAATGGCTACACCTTC
TRBV5-1	TRBJ2-5	few	TRBD1	CASSYGTGVETQYF	TGCGCCAGCAGTTATGGGACAGGTGTTGAGACCCAGTACTTC
TRBV5-6	TRBJ2-5	.	.	CASSLRGPGGETQYF	TGTGCCAGCAGCCTGCGGGGGCCCGGGGGTGAGACCCAGTACTTC
TRBV6-4	TRBJ1-5	few	TRBD1	CASSDPTGDNHRPQHF	TGTGCCAGCAGTGACCCGACAGGGGATAATCATCGGCCCCAGCATTTT
TRBV5-1	TRBJ1-3	.	TRBD1	CASSAGQGTLSGNTIYF	TGCGCCAGCAGCGCCGGACAGGGGACTCTCTCTGGAAACACCATATATTTT
TRBV6-6	TRBJ2-7	.	TRBD1	CASSKGTGWSYEQYF	TGTGCCAGCAGTAAGGGGACAGGGTGGTCCTACGAGCAGTACTTC
TRBV19	TRBJ2-2	.	.	CASSMPTGAGELFF	TGTGCCAGTAGTATGCCCACGGGGGCCGGGGAGCTGTTTTTT
TRBV10-3	TRBJ1-3	.	TRBD1	CAISGTGVSSGNTIYF	TGTGCCATCAGTGGGACAGGAGTGAGCTCTGGAAACACCATATATTTT
TRBV10-3	TRBJ1-6	.	TRBD1	CAITPDRAFPLHF	TGTGCCATCACTCCGGACAGGGCCTTCCCCCTCCACTTT
TRBV4-1	TRBJ2-7	.	.	CASSQEAGSSYEQYF	TGCGCCAGCAGCCAAGAGGCGGGGAGCTCCTACGAGCAGTACTTC
TRBV6-1	TRBJ1-2	few	.	CASSETTSGDYTF	TGTGCCAGCAGTGAAACAACCTCGGGGGACTACACCTTC
TRBV18	TRBJ1-2	few	.	CASSQSSRDLYGYTF	TGTGCCAGCTCACAGTCGAGCAGGGACTTATATGGCTACACCTTC
TRBV29-1	TRBJ2-6	few	.	CSVRSGANVLTF	TGCAGCGTCCGTTCTGGGGCCAACGTCCTGACTTTC
TRBV20-1	TRBJ1-1	.	.	CSATDSARAFF	TGCAGTGCTACGGACAGTGCGAGAGCTTTCTTT
TRBV19	TRBJ2-1	few	.	CASSRTPYNEQFF	TGTGCCAGTAGTAGGACACCTTACAATGAGCAGTTCTTC
TRBV9	TRBJ2-7	.	.	CASSEGGGEQYF	TGTGCCAGCAGCGAGGGAGGGGGCGAGCAGTACTTC
TRBV18	TRBJ2-5	.	TRBD2	CASSPDLAGALETQYF	TGTGCCAGCTCACCGGATCTAGCGGGGGCGTTAGAGACCCAGTACTTC
TRBV19	TRBJ2-7	.	.	CASQGVSYEQYF	TGTGCCAGCCAAGGGGTCTCCTACGAGCAGTACTTC
TRBV5-4	TRBJ1-6	.	.	CASSENRASPLHF	TGTGCCAGCAGCGAAAACAGGGCTTCACCCCTCCACTTT
TRBV19	TRBJ1-5	few	TRBD1	CASSATGPGQPQHF	TGTGCCAGTAGTGCGACAGGGCCAGGCCAGCCCCAGCATTTT
TRBV7-6	TRBJ2-3	few	TRBD2	CASSSGLGRGTDTQYF	TGTGCCAGCAGCTCTGGACTAGGGCGGGGCACAGATACGCAGTATTTT
TRBV2	TRBJ1-5	few	.	CATSLEVNQPQHF	TGTGCCACCTCCCTGGAGGTCAATCAGCCCCAGCATTTT
TRBV7-2	TRBJ2-3	few	.	CASSLVSWGSTDTQYF	TGTGCCAGCAGCTTAGTGTCGTGGGGCAGCACAGATACGCAGTATTTT
TRBV9	TRBJ2-2	.	TRBD1	CASNRWGTGGPGELFF	TGTGCCAGCAACCGTTGGGGGACAGGGGGTCCCGGGGAGCTGTTTTTT
TRBV4-1	TRBJ2-3	.	TRBD2	CASSQDAPSGGANTQYF	TGCGCCAGCAGCCAAGATGCACCTAGCGGGGGGGCTAATACGCAGTATTTT
TRBV11-2	TRBJ2-3	few	TRBD2	CASSLRLAGPTDTQYF	TGTGCCAGCAGCCTTCGACTAGCGGGACCCACAGATACGCAGTATTTT
TRBV7-9	TRBJ1-1	.	TRBD1	CASSLGTGATEAFF	TGTGCCAGCAGCCTAGGGACAGGGGCCACTGAAGCTTTCTTT
TRBV5-1	TRBJ1-1	.	TRBD1	CASSRGQGNTEAFF	TGCGCCAGCAGCCGGGGACAGGGGAACACTGAAGCTTTCTTT
TRBV29-1	TRBJ2-1	.	.	CSVESGGGTQFF	TGCAGCGTTGAATCTGGGGGAGGCACACAGTTCTTC
TRBV6-4	TRBJ1-2	few	TRBD1	CASRLDRGTYGYTF	TGTGCCAGCAGACTTGACAGGGGAACCTATGGCTACACCTTC
TRBV6-5	TRBJ2-2	.	TRBD2	CASSSGGAGELFF	TGTGCCAGCAGTTCCGGGGGGGCCGGGGAGCTGTTTTTT
TRBV5-1	TRBJ1-6	few	.	CASSLSGTLDSPLHF	TGCGCCAGCAGTTTGTCCGGGACATTGGATTCACCCCTCCACTTT
TRBV5-4	TRBJ1-2	.	TRBD1	CASSSRDRTGGYTF	TGTGCCAGCAGCTCCCGGGACAGGACCGGTGGCTACACCTTC
TRBV27	TRBJ2-7	few	TRBD1	CASSFAGTGSSYEQYF	TGTGCCAGCAGTTTTGCCGGGACAGGGAGCTCCTACGAGCAGTACTTC
TRBV5-1	TRBJ1-1	few	.	CASSHRVLNTEAFF	TGCGCCAGCAGCCACAGGGTCCTAAACACTGAAGCTTTCTTT